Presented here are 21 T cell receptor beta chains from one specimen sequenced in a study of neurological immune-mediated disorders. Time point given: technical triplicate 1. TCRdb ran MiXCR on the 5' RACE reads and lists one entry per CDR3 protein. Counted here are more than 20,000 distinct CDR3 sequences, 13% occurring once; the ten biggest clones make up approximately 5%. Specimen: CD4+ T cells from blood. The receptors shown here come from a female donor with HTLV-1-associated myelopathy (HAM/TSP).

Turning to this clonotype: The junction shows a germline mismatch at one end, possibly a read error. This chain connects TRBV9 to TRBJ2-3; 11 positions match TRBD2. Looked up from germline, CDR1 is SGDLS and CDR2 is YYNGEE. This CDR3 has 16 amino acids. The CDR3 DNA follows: TGTAACAGCAGCCTAATAGCGGGAGGGCGAGGAGATACACAGTATTTT. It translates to CNSSLIAGGRGDTQYF.

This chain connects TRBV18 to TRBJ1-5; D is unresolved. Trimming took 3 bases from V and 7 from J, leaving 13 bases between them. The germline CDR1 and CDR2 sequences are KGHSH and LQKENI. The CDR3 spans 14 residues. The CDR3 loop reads CASSPGNQFQPQHF. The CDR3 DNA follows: TGTGCCAGCTCACCGGGAAACCAGTTCCAGCCCCAGCATTTT.

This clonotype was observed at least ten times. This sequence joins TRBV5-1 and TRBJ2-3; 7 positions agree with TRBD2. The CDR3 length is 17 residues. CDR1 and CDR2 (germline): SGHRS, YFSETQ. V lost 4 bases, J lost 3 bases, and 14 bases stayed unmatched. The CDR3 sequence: CASSLNGGRLSTDTQYF. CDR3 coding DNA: TGCGCCAGCAGCCTGAACGGGGGGAGACTTTCAACAGATACGCAGTATTTT.

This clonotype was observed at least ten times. The CDR3 DNA reads TGTGCCATCAGTGGCCAGACGTCCTCCTATGGCTACACCTTC. It translates to CAISGQTSSYGYTF. The rearrangement uses TRBV10-3 and TRBJ1-2, with D uncertain. V was shortened by 4 bases and J by 4 bases, with 13 bases between the two germline ends. This CDR3 is built from 14 residues. CDR1 and CDR2 from the germline V gene are ENHRY and SYGVKD.

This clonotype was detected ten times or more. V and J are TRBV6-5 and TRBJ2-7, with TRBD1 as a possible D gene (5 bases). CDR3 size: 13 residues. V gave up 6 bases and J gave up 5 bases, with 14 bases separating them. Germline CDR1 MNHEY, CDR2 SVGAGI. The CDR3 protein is CASSPPQGNEQYF. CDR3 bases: TGTGCCAGCAGCCCCCCCCAGGGAAACGAGCAGTACTTC.

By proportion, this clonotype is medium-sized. The CDR3 here is CSARDLGDPGHNEQFF. The CDR3 region has the DNA TGCAGTGCTAGAGATCTGGGGGACCCCGGACACAATGAGCAGTTCTTC. The genes are TRBV20-1 and TRBJ2-1; D tentatively reads TRBD1 or TRBD2 (5 bases each). Deletions cut 0 bases from V and 5 bases from J, with 17 bases between. The CDR3 is 16 residues long. Per germline, CDR1 DFQATT and CDR2 SNEGSKA (reference sequence).

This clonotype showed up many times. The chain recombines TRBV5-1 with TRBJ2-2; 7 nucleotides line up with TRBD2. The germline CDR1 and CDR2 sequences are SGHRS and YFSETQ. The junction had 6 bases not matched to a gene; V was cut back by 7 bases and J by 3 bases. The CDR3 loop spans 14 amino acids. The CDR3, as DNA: TGCGCCAGCGGGCCGGGACTACACACCGGGGAGCTGTTTTTT. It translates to CASGPGLHTGELFF. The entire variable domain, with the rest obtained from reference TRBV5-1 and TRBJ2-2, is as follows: KAGVTQTPRYLIKTRGQQVTLSCSPISGHRSVSWYQQTPGQGLQFLFEYFSETQRNKGNFPGRFSGRQFSNSRSEMNVSTLELGDSALYLCASGPGLHTGELFFGEGSRLTVL.

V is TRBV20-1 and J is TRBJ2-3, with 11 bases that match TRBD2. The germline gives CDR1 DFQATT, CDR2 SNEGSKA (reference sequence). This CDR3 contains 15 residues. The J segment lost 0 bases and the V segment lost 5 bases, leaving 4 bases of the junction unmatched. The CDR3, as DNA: TGCAGTGCTGCCCGGACTAGCGGGAGCACAGATACGCAGTATTTT. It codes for CSAARTSGSTDTQYF.

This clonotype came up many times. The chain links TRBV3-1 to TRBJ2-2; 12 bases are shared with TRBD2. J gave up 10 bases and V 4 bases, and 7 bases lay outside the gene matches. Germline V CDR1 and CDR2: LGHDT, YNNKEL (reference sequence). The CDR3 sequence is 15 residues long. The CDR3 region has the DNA TGTGCCAGCAGCCTTACTAGCGGGGGGCGCGAGGAGCTGTTTTTT. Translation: CASSLTSGGREELFF. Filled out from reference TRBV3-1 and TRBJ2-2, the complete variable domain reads DTAVSQTPKYLVTQMGNDKSIKCEQNLGHDTMYWYKQDSKKFLKIMFSYNNKELIINETVPNRFSPKSPDKAHLNLHINSLELGDSAVYFCASSLTSGGREELFFGEGSRLTVL.

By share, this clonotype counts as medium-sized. CDR3 in amino acids: CASSLVVATDTQYF. The CDR3 region has the DNA TGTGCCAGCAGCTTAGTTGTCGCTACAGATACGCAGTATTTT. The gene calls are TRBV7-2 and TRBJ2-3; D unclear. V was pared by 1 base and J by 3 bases, with 8 bases between. The CDR3 has 14 residues. Germline assignment: CDR1 SGHTA and CDR2 FQGNSA.

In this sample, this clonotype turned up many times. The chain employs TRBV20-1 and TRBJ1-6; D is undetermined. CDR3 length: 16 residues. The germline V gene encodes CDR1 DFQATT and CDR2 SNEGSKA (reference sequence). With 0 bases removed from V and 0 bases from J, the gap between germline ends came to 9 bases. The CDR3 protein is CSARDSMSSYNSPLHF. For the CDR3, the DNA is TGCAGTGCTAGAGATTCCATGAGCTCCTATAATTCACCCCTCCACTTT.

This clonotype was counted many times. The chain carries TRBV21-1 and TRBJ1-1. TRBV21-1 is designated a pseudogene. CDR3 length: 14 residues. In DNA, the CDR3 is TGTGCCAGCAGCAAATATCTTAGGAGGCCTGAAGCTTTCTTT. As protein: CASSKYLRRPEAFF.

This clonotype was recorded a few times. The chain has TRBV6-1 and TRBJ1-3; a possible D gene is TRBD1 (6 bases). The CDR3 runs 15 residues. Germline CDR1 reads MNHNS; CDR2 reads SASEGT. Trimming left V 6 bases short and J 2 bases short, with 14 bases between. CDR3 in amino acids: CASSTLRTAGNTIYF. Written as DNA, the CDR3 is TGTGCCAGCAGCACCTTAAGGACAGCTGGAAACACCATATATTTT.

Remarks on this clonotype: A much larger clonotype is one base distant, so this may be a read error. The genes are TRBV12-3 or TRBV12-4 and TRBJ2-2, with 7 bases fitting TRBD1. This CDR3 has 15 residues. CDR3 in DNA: TGTGCCAGCAGGGAACAGGGGTTTAACACCGGGGAGATGTTTTTT. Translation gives CASREQGFNTGEMFF.

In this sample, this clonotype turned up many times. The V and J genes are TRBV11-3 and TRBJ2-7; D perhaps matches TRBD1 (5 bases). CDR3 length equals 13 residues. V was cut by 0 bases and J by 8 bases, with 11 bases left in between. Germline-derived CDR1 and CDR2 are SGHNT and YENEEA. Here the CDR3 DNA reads TGTGCCAGCAGCTTAGAAATTCAGGGCCAGCAGTACTTC. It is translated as CASSLEIQGQQYF. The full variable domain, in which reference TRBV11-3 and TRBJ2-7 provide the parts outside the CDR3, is EAGVVQSPRYKIIEKKQPVAFWCNPISGHNTLYWYLQNLGQGPELLIRYENEEAVDDSQLPKDRFSAERLKGVDSTLKIQPAELGDSAVYLCASSLEIQGQQYFGPGTRLTVT.

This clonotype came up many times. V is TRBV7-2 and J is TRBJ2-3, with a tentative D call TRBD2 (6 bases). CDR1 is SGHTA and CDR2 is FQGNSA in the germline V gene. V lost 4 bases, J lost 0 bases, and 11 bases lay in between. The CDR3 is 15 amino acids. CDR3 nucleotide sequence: TGTGCCAGCAGCTCGGACTACCTGAGCACAGATACGCAGTATTTT. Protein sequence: CASSSDYLSTDTQYF.

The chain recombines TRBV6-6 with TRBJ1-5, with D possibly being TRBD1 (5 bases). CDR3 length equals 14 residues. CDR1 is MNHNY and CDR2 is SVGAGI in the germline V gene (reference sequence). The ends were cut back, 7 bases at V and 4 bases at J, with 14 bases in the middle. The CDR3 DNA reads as TGTGCCAGCAAAGGTGTGACAGAAAATCAGCCCCAGCATTTT. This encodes CASKGVTENQPQHF.

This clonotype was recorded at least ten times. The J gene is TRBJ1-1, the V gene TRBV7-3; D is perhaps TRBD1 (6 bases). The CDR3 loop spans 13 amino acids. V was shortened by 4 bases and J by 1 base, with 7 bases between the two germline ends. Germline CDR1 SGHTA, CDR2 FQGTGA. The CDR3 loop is CASSSQGNTEAFF. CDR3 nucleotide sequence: TGTGCCAGCAGCTCACAGGGGAACACTGAAGCTTTCTTT.

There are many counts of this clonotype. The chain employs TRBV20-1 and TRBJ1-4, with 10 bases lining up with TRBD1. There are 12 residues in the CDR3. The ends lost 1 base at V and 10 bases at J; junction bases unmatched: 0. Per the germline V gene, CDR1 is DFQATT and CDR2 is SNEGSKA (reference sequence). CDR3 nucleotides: TGCAGTGCTAGAGGGACAGGGGGAAAACTGTTTTTT. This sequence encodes CSARGTGGKLFF.

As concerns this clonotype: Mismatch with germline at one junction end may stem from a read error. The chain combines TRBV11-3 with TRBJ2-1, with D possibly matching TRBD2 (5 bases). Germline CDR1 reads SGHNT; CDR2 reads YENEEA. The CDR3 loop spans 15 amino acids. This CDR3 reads CASSLDRGSHNDQFF. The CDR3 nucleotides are TGTGCCAGCAGCTTAGATCGAGGGTCTCACAATGATCAGTTCTTC.

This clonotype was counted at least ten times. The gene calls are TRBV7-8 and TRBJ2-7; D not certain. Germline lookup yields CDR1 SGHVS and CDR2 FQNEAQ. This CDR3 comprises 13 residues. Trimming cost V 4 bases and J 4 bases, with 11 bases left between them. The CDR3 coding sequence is TGTGCCAGCAGCTGGACCTTCCTATACGAGCAGTACTTC. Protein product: CASSWTFLYEQYF.